The sequence of this T cell receptor beta chain was determined in a study of regulatory T cells in long-lasting Graves disease. Points from the study as a whole: Fewer public clonotypes were shared by new patients (around 1,000) than by persistent patients (about 3,000).

With iRepertoire HTBI primers and Arm-PCR of CDR3 regions, TCR beta libraries were built. Authors' methods: Identification yielded approximately 66 TRBV and some 15 TRBJ segments across samples. A single record per CDR3 protein comes from TCRdb applying MiXCR to the multiplex PCR reads. The V and J calls and clone size come from TCRdb's table, not from the authors' own analysis. The sample holds roughly 500,000 distinct CDR3 sequences; around a fifth are singletons and the top ten take roughly 13%. The time point here: persistent/refractory GD, antithyroid drugs over 5 years with positive TRAb. Construction of the TCR library relied on RNA isolated from PBMCs. It was American Thyroid Association guidelines that determined Graves' disease diagnosis. EDTA tubes were used for drawing approximately 8.4 milliliters of peripheral blood. Trimming took 2 bases from V and 7 from J, leaving 12 bases between them. The CDR3 contains 14 residues. Germline V gives CDR1 MNHEY, CDR2 SVGAGI.

This clonotype was seen a handful of times. Antigen specificity is unknown. This material consisted of peripheral blood mononuclear cells (PBMCs), taken when the disease was refractory, from a patient treated with antithyroid drugs. The origin of this receptor is a female donor with Graves disease. The genes are TRBV6-5 and TRBJ1-5; D ambiguous. In DNA form, the CDR3 reads TGTGCCAGCAGTTACATAGGTTTAGGACAGCCCCAGCATTTT. This codes for CASSYIGLGQPQHF.